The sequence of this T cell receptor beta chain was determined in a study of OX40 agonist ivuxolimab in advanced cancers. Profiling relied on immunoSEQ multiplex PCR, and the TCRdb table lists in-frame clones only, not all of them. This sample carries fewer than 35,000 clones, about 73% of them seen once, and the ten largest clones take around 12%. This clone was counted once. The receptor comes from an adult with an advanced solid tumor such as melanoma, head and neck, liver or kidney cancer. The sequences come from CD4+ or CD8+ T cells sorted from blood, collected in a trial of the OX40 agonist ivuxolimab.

CDR3 DNA: TGTGCCAGCAGCTTAGGTGATACGCAGTATTTT. Amino acids: CASSLGDTQYF. This chain links TRBV11-1 with TRBJ2-3; D is undetermined. The CDR3 contains 11 residues. Per the germline V gene, CDR1 is SGHAT and CDR2 is FQDESV (reference sequence). V was trimmed by 1 base and J by 6 bases, leaving 2 bases between them.